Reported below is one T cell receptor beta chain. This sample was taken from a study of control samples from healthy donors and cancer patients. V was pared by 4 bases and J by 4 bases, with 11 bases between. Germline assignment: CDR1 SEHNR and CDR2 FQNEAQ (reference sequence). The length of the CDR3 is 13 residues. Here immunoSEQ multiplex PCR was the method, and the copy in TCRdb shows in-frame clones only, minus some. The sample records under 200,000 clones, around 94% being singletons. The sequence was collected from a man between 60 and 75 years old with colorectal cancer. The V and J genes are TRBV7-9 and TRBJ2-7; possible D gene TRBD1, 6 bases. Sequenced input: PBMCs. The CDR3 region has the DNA TGTGCCAGCAGCTCAGGCAGGGGATACGAGCAGTACTTC. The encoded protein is CASSSGRGYEQYF.